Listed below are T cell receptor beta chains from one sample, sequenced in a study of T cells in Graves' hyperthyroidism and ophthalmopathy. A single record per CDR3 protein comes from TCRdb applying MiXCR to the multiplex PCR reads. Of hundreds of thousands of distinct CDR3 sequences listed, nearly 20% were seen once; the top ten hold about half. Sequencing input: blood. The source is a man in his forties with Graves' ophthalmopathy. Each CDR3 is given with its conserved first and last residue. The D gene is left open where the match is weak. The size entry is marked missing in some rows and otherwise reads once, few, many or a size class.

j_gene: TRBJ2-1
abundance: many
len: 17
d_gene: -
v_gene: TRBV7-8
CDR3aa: CASSPGTGTLTKEEQFF
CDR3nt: TGTGCCAGCAGCCCCGGTACCGGGACTCTAACGAAGGAGGAGCAGTTCTTC

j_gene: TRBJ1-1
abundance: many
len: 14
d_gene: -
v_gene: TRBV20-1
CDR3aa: CSARGPLANTEAFF
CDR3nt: TGCAGTGCTAGAGGCCCCCTCGCCAACACTGAAGCTTTCTTT

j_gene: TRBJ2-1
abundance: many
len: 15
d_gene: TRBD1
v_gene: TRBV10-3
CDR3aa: CAILEGQGNYNEQFF
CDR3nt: TGTGCCATCCTGGAAGGACAGGGCAACTACAATGAGCAGTTCTTC

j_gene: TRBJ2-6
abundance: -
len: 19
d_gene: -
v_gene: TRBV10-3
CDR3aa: CAISAGLGQPHSGANVLTF
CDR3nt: TGTGCCATCAGTGCAGGGCTTGGACAGCCACACTCTGGGGCCAACGTCCTGACTTTC

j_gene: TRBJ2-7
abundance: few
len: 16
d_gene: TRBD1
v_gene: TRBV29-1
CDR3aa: CSAYGSGTGDPYEQYF
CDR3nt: TGCAGCGCCTATGGCTCCGGGACAGGGGATCCCTACGAGCAGTACTTC

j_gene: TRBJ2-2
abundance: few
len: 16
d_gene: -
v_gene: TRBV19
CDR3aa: CASSRVAFRKTGELFF
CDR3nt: TGTGCCAGTAGTAGGGTTGCTTTCCGGAAAACCGGGGAGCTGTTTTTT

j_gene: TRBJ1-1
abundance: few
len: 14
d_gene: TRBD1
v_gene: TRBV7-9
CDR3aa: CASSLVGQGGEAFF
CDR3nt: TGTGCCAGCAGCTTAGTCGGACAGGGAGGGGAAGCTTTCTTT

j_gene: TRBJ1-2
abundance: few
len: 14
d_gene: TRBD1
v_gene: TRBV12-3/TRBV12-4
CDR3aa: CASSRSGDRYGYTF
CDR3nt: TGTGCCAGCAGTCGTTCAGGGGACAGGTATGGCTACACCTTC

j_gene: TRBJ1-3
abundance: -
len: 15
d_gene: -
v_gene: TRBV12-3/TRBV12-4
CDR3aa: CASSPMGRGGNTIYF
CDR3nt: TGTGCCAGCAGCCCGATGGGACGGGGAGGAAACACCATATATTTT

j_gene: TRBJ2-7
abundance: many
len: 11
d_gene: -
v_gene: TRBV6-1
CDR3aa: CASVSYYEQYF
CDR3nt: TGTGCCAGCGTAAGTTACTACGAGCAGTACTTC

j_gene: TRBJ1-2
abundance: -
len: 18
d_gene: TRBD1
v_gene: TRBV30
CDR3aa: CAWTNLGTGKGTNYGYTF
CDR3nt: TGTGCCTGGACTAATTTGGGGACAGGGAAAGGAACTAACTATGGCTACACCTTC

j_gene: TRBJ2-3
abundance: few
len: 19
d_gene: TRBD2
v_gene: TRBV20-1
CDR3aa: CSARDLASGGAASTDTQYF
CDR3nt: TGCAGTGCTAGAGATCTGGCTAGCGGGGGGGCAGCTAGCACAGATACGCAGTATTTT

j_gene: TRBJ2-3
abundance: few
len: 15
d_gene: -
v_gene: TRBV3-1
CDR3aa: CASSQSPVATDTQYF
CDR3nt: TGTGCCAGCAGCCAAAGTCCAGTAGCTACAGATACGCAGTATTTT

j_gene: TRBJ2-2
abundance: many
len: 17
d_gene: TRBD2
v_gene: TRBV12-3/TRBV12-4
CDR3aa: CASSQGLAGVITGELFF
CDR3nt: TGTGCCAGCAGTCAGGGACTAGCGGGGGTTATCACCGGGGAGCTGTTTTTT

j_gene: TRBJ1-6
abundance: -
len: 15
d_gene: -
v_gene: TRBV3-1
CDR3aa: CASSQLVGVRVPLHF
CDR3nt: TGTGCCAGCAGCCAATTAGTAGGGGTTCGGGTACCCCTCCACTTT

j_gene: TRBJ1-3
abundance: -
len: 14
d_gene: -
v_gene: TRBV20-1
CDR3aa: CSAPAVSSGNTIYF
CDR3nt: TGCAGTGCCCCGGCCGTCAGCTCTGGAAACACCATATATTTT

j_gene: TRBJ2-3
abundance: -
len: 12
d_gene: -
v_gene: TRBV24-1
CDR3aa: CATSDTTDTQYF
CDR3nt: TGTGCCACCAGTGACACCACAGATACGCAGTATTTT

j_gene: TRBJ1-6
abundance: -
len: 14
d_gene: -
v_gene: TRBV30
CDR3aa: CAWSVGINNSPLHF
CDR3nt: TGTGCCTGGAGTGTTGGTATCAATAATTCACCCCTCCACTTT

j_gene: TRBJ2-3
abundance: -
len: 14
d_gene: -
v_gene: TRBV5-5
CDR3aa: CASSLVLPRDTQYF
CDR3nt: TGTGCCAGCAGCTTGGTACTCCCCCGGGATACGCAGTATTTT

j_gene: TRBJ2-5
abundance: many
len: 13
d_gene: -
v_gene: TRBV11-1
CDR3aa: CASSLELQETQYF
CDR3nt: TGTGCCAGCAGCTTAGAACTTCAAGAGACCCAGTACTTC

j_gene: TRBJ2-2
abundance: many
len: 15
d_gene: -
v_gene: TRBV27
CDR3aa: CASSLGSPNTGELFF
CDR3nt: TGTGCCAGCAGTTTGGGCAGCCCGAACACCGGGGAGCTGTTTTTT

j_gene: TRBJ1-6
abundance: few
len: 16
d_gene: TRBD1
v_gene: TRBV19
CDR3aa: CASTTDRESYNSPLHF
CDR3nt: TGTGCCAGTACCACCGACAGGGAGTCCTATAATTCACCCCTCCACTTT

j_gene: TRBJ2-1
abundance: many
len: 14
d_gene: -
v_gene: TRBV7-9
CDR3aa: CASSSEGSYNEQFF
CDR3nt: TGTGCCAGCAGCTCGGAGGGTAGCTACAATGAGCAGTTCTTC

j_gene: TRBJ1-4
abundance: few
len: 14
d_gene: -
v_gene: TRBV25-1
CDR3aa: CASGEAAVNEKLFF
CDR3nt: TGTGCCAGCGGTGAGGCGGCCGTTAATGAAAAACTGTTTTTT

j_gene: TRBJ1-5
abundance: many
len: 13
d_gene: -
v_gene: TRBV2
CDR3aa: CASSADSNQPQHF
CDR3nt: TGTGCCAGCAGTGCTGATAGCAATCAGCCCCAGCATTTT

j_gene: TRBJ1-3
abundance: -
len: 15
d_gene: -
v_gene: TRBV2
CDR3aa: CASSEARGDGNTIYF
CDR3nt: TGTGCCAGCAGTGAAGCGCGGGGAGATGGAAACACCATATATTTT

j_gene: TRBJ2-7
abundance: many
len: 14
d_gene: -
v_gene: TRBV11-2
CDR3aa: CASSLDGQSYEQYF
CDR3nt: TGTGCCAGCAGCTTAGACGGACAGTCCTACGAGCAGTACTTC

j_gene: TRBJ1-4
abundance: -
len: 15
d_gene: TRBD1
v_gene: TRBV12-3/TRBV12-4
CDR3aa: CASSQRTGYPEKLFF
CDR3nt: TGTGCCAGCAGTCAAAGGACAGGGTACCCAGAAAAACTGTTTTTT

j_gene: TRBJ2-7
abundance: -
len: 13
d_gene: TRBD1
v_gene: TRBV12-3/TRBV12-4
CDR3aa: CASSRQGAGEQYF
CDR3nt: TGTGCCAGCAGTCGCCAGGGGGCGGGGGAGCAGTACTTC

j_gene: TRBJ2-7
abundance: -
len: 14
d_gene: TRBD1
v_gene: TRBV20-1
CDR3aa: CSAPTGQGRNEQYF
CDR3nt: TGCAGTGCTCCAACCGGACAGGGAAGAAACGAGCAGTACTTC

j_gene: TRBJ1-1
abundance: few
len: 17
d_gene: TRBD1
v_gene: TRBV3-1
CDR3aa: CASSQMYRGARDTEAFF
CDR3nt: TGTGCCAGCAGCCAGATGTACAGGGGGGCTCGGGACACTGAAGCTTTCTTT

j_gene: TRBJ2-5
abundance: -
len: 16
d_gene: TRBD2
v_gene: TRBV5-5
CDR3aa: CASSLYASGGVETQYF
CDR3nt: TGTGCCAGCAGCTTGTACGCTAGCGGGGGAGTAGAGACCCAGTACTTC

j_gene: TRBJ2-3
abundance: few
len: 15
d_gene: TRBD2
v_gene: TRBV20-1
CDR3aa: CSAESDSGDTDTQYF
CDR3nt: TGCAGTGCGGAGTCCGATAGCGGGGACACAGATACGCAGTATTTT

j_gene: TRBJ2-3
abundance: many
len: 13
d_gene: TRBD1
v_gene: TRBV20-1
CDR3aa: CSAQGGGTDTQYF
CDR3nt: TGCAGTGCACAGGGGGGAGGCACAGATACGCAGTATTTT

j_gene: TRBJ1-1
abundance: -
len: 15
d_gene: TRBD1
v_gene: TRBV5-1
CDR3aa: CASSSEQGAITEAFF
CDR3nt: TGCGCCAGCAGCTCTGAACAGGGGGCGATAACTGAAGCTTTCTTT